The 22 T cell receptor beta chains below were found in one sample sequenced in a study of regulatory T cells in long-lasting Graves disease. Libraries of TCR beta came from iRepertoire HTBI primers plus Arm-PCR of CDR3 regions. TCRdb used MiXCR to reprocess the multiplex PCR reads, holding one entry per CDR3 protein. This table has a few hundred thousand distinct CDR3 sequences, under 25% appearing once. This sample's time point: persistent/refractory GD, antithyroid drugs over 5 years with positive TRAb. RNA extracted from PBMCs served as the sequencing template. This specimen consisted of peripheral blood mononuclear cells (PBMCs), obtained when the disease was refractory, from a patient treated with antithyroid drugs. These receptors were taken from a female donor with Graves disease.

This clonotype was detected ten times or more. The V and J genes are TRBV14 and TRBJ1-6, with D hard to call. This CDR3 is 13 amino acids long. The germline V gene has CDR1 SGHDN and CDR2 FVKESK. The V gene lost 1 base and the J gene lost 7 bases, with 5 bases spanning the gap. The CDR3, as DNA: TGTGCCAGCAGCCAAGTAAAGAATTCACCCCTCCACTTT. The encoded protein is CASSQVKNSPLHF.

This clonotype was observed a handful of times. The genes are TRBV19 and TRBJ1-4, with 7 bases matching TRBD1. CDR1 and CDR2 from the germline V gene are LNHDA and SQIVND (reference sequence). This CDR3 has 15 amino acids. After removal of 8 bases from V and 4 bases from J, the junction contained 10 bases not matched to a gene. The CDR3, as DNA: TGTGCCAGTCAAACCAGGGACAGAGATAATGAAAAACTGTTTTTT. Encoded protein: CASQTRDRDNEKLFF.

There are many counts of this clonotype. The chain uses TRBV7-9 and TRBJ1-5; D unclear. CDR1 SEHNR and CDR2 FQNEAQ come from the germline V gene (reference sequence). The CDR3 loop spans 15 amino acids. V gave up 1 base and J gave up 0 bases, with 7 bases separating them. The CDR3 DNA reads as TGTGCCAGCAGCTTAGACGGAAATAGCAATCAGCCCCAGCATTTT. Translating it yields CASSLDGNSNQPQHF.

This clonotype was counted at least ten times. The chain has TRBV7-2 and TRBJ2-7; D gene uncertain. Germline CDR1 and CDR2: SGHTA and FQGNSA. The CDR3 is made up of 13 amino acids. Trimming took off 4 bases at V and 5 bases at J, with 12 bases between the two ends. The CDR3 reads CASSSQPAHEQYF. Written as DNA, the CDR3 is TGTGCCAGCAGCTCCCAGCCGGCTCACGAGCAGTACTTC.

For this clonotype: A read error may explain this, as a much larger clone is one base away. The chain has TRBV5-1 and TRBJ1-4; TRBD1 is a possible D gene (5 bases). CDR1 is SGHRS and CDR2 is YFSETQ in the germline V gene. The length of the CDR3 is 14 residues. CDR3: CASSRGQWNEELFF. The CDR3 nucleotides read TGCGCCAGCAGCCGTGGACAATGGAATGAAGAACTGTTTTTT.

This clonotype was detected once. This chain links TRBV19 with TRBJ1-5; D ambiguous. This CDR3 is 11 amino acids long. Germline CDR1 reads LNHDA; CDR2 reads SQIVND (reference sequence). V was shortened by 3 bases and J by 9 bases, with 6 bases between the two germline ends. The CDR3: CASSMGGPQHF. CDR3 sequence (DNA): TGTGCCAGTAGTATGGGAGGGCCCCAGCATTTT.

As concerns this clonotype: This may be a read error: a much more frequent sequence differs by one nucleotide. V gene TRBV30 combines with J gene TRBJ1-1, with TRBD1 as a possible D gene (5 bases). This CDR3 is 13 amino acids long. Germline V gene lookup returns CDR1 GTSNPN and CDR2 SVGIG (reference sequence). V was cut by 0 bases and J by 3 bases, with 8 bases left in between. The CDR3 nucleotides read TGTGCCTGGAGTGTACTGGGGGACACTGAAGCTTTCTTT. Translating it yields CAWSVLGDTEAFF.

This clonotype appeared many times. CDR3 sequence reads: CATSDFSTGELFF. The CDR3 nucleotides read TGTGCCACCAGTGATTTCTCCACCGGGGAGCTGTTTTTT. This chain uses TRBV24-1 with TRBJ2-2; no reliable D call. Per the germline V gene, CDR1 is KGHDR and CDR2 is SFDVKD. Trimming removed 1 base at V and 4 bases at J, with 3 bases between. This CDR3 region has 13 residues.

This clonotype was seen a handful of times. The J gene is TRBJ2-5, the V gene TRBV18; D possibly corresponds to TRBD2 (5 bases). The CDR3 covers 15 residues. V was trimmed by 4 bases and J by 0 bases, leaving 12 bases between them. The germline CDR1 and CDR2 sequences are KGHSH and LQKENI. The CDR3 reads CASSRGTGNQETQYF. CDR3 nucleotides: TGTGCCAGCTCACGCGGCACCGGGAACCAAGAGACCCAGTACTTC.

Notes on this clonotype: The junction differs from germline at one of its ends, possibly a read error. The chain couples TRBV15 to TRBJ2-5, with TRBD1 identical over 8 bases. The CDR3 covers 15 residues. Germline V gene lookup returns CDR1 LNHNV and CDR2 YYDKDF (reference sequence). CDR3 sequence reads: CTTSGLTGEVETQYF. Here the CDR3 DNA reads TGTACCACCAGCGGCCTGACAGGGGAGGTAGAGACCCAGTACTTC.

This clonotype was counted ten times or more. V gene TRBV28 combines with J gene TRBJ2-7, with 8 positions matching TRBD2. The CDR3 loop spans 14 amino acids. CDR1 is MDHEN and CDR2 is SYDVKM in the germline V gene. Trimming removed 6 bases from V and 5 bases from J; junction bases left unmatched: 9. DNA for the CDR3: TGTGCCAGCAGAGTGGCGGGGGGTACCGACGAGCAGTACTTC. This codes for CASRVAGGTDEQYF.

V and J are TRBV19 and TRBJ2-3, with TRBD2 identical over 7 bases. Trimming cost V 3 bases and J 3 bases; bases outside gene matches: 6. Germline CDR1 and CDR2: LNHDA and SQIVND (reference sequence). The CDR3 loop spans 15 amino acids. The DNA for the CDR3 is TGTGCCAGTAGTATGGACGCGCGGGGGACAGATACGCAGTATTTT. Its translation: CASSMDARGTDTQYF.

This clonotype appeared a few times. V and J are TRBV9 and TRBJ1-1, with 8 bases fitting TRBD1. Germline V gene data show CDR1 as SGDLS and CDR2 as YYNGEE. This CDR3 comprises 12 residues. The J segment lost 13 bases and the V segment lost 4 bases, leaving 9 bases of the junction unmatched. CDR3 DNA: TGTGCCAGCAGCTCCGACAGGGGCTGGGTTTTCTTT. Protein sequence: CASSSDRGWVFF.

This clonotype was seen many times. The rearrangement joins TRBV28 to TRBJ2-7, with TRBD2 matching 7 bases. This CDR3 region has 14 residues. Trimming removed 5 bases from V and 3 bases from J; junction bases left unmatched: 7. Germline V CDR1 and CDR2: MDHEN, SYDVKM. The CDR3 nucleotides are TGTGCCAGCAGTATCGTCTGGGACTACTACGAGCAGTACTTC. Amino acids: CASSIVWDYYEQYF.

The table lists this clonotype with a few counts. V and J are TRBV9 and TRBJ2-5, with D unresolved. Germline CDR1 is SGDLS and CDR2 is YYNGEE. CDR3 length: 14 residues. Trimming removed 1 base at V and 1 base at J, with 8 bases between. CDR3 bases: TGTGCCAGCAGCGTATCTCCAGCCCAAGAGACCCAGTACTTC. Amino acid sequence: CASSVSPAQETQYF.

This clonotype was counted at least ten times. V and J are TRBV20-1 and TRBJ2-7; no reliable D call. Trimming left V 0 bases short and J 4 bases short, with 13 bases between. Germline V gives CDR1 DFQATT, CDR2 SNEGSKA (reference sequence). The CDR3 sequence is 14 residues long. CDR3 loop: CSARDQQTVYEQYF. Written as DNA, the CDR3 is TGCAGTGCTAGAGATCAGCAGACGGTATACGAGCAGTACTTC.

The sample holds many counts of this clonotype. The J gene is TRBJ1-1, the V gene TRBV20-1; the D is unclear. The CDR3 covers 12 residues. Trimming removed 3 bases from V and 3 bases from J, with 8 bases in between. Per germline, CDR1 DFQATT and CDR2 SNEGSKA (reference sequence). The DNA of the CDR3 is TGCAGTGCTAGTCCAGGCTACACTGAAGCTTTCTTT. This gives the protein CSASPGYTEAFF.

This clonotype has a count of ten or more. The rearrangement links TRBV5-1 to TRBJ1-6, with D possibly being TRBD1 (5 bases). The CDR3 sequence is 16 residues long. Germline CDR1 reads SGHRS; CDR2 reads YFSETQ. Deletions cut 2 bases from V and 8 bases from J, with 17 bases between. DNA of the CDR3: TGCGCCAGCAGCTTTTCCTCCCGGGGAGGGGATTCACCCCTCCACTTT. Translating gives CASSFSSRGGDSPLHF.

The chain is built from TRBV29-1 and TRBJ2-7, with D perhaps assigned TRBD1 or TRBD2 (5 bases each). The ends were cut back, 7 bases at V and 3 bases at J, with 28 bases in the middle. This CDR3 comprises 17 residues. In germline, CDR1 is SQVTM, CDR2 ANQGSEA. The CDR3, as DNA: TGCAGCGGTATCCCGGGACGGACTGTGGTTGACAACTACGAGCAGTACTTC. As protein: CSGIPGRTVVDNYEQYF.

This clonotype was observed many times. V is TRBV19 and J is TRBJ1-6; D unclear. Trimming took 6 bases from V and 7 from J, leaving 13 bases between them. In germline, CDR1 is LNHDA, CDR2 SQIVND (reference sequence). The CDR3 spans 14 residues. For the CDR3, the DNA is TGTGCCAGTAGATCGGGCAGTACCAATTCACCCCTCCACTTT. Translated: CASRSGSTNSPLHF.

This clonotype has only one observation. This chain links TRBV28 with TRBJ2-1; D not certain. Germline lookup yields CDR1 MDHEN and CDR2 SYDVKM. This CDR3 region has 10 residues. Trimming cost V 3 bases and J 10 bases, with 4 bases left between them. The CDR3 is CASSLWEQFF. DNA for the CDR3: TGTGCCAGCAGTTTGTGGGAGCAGTTCTTC.

The rearrangement uses TRBV20-1 and TRBJ1-1; the D is unclear. The CDR3 is 13 residues long. The germline V gene has CDR1 DFQATT and CDR2 SNEGSKA (reference sequence). Deletions cut 3 bases from V and 1 base from J, with 9 bases between. CDR3 in amino acids: CSASRNPNTEAFF. For the CDR3, the DNA is TGCAGTGCTAGCCGAAATCCGAACACTGAAGCTTTCTTT.